The 23 T cell receptor beta chains presented below share a single source sample, sequenced in a study of regulatory T cells in long-lasting Graves disease. CDR3 regions were amplified by Arm-PCR using iRepertoire HTBI primers to build TCR beta libraries. TCRdb reanalysed the multiplex PCR reads using MiXCR and keeps one entry per CDR3 protein. Among a few hundred thousand distinct CDR3 sequences listed, about a quarter were seen once. Time point: persistent/refractory GD, antithyroid drugs over 5 years with positive TRAb. After RNA was extracted from PBMCs, the TCR library was made from it. The material sequenced was peripheral blood mononuclear cells (PBMCs), taken when the disease was refractory, from a patient treated with antithyroid drugs. These receptor sequences come from a female donor with Graves disease.

In this sample, this clonotype turned up a few times. The V call is TRBV5-1, the J call TRBJ2-7, with TRBD2 identical over 7 bases. Germline loops: CDR1 SGHRS, CDR2 YFSETQ. The V gene end was trimmed by 4 bases and the J gene end by 6 bases; junction bases not matched to a gene: 7. This CDR3 comprises 13 residues. CDR3 loop: CASSLGLPREQYF. CDR3 DNA: TGCGCCAGCAGCCTGGGACTACCCCGCGAGCAGTACTTC.

This clonotype was observed many times. This rearrangement joins TRBV2 to TRBJ1-2, with TRBD1 identical over 10 bases. From germline, CDR1 is SNHLY and CDR2 FYNNEI. Trimming took 6 bases from V and 8 from J; bases not matched to a gene: 9. The CDR3 consists of 14 residues. Written as DNA, the CDR3 is TGTGCCAGCAGCAAATCCGACAGGGGGCACGGCTACACCTTC. Protein sequence: CASSKSDRGHGYTF.

In its sample, this clonotype was seen many times. CDR3: CSVETSGTEVETQYF. CDR3 sequence (DNA): TGCAGCGTTGAGACTAGCGGGACTGAAGTGGAGACCCAGTACTTC. The chain has TRBV29-1 and TRBJ2-5; 11 bases match TRBD2. V lost 3 bases, J lost 5 bases, and 8 bases stayed unmatched. In germline, CDR1 is SQVTM, CDR2 ANQGSEA. This CDR3 has 15 amino acids.

This chain connects TRBV29-1 to TRBJ1-1; D is undetermined. V was shortened by 6 bases and J by 7 bases, with 24 bases between the two germline ends. Germline V gene data show CDR1 as SQVTM and CDR2 as ANQGSEA. The CDR3 is 15 amino acids. In DNA form, the CDR3 reads TGCAGCGTCGATACCCTTACAAAGGAAACCGGTGAAGCTTTCTTT. As protein: CSVDTLTKETGEAFF. The whole variable domain, remainder taken from reference TRBV29-1 and TRBJ1-1, is SAVISQKPSRDICQRGTSLTIQCQVDSQVTMMFWYRQQPGQSLTLIATANQGSEATYESGFVIDKFPISRPNLTFSTLTVSNMSPEDSSIYLCSVDTLTKETGEAFFGQGTRLTVV.

A word on this clonotype: A much larger clone lies one base from this, so it may be a read error. V gene TRBV3-1 combines with J gene TRBJ1-4, with D perhaps TRBD1 (5 bases). This CDR3 contains 15 residues. Looked up from germline, CDR1 is LGHDT and CDR2 is YNNKEL (reference sequence). The chain's CDR3 is CASSQDRGVLEKLLF. CDR3 in DNA: TGTGCCAGCAGCCAAGATCGAGGGGTACTTGAAAAACTGCTTTTT.

This clonotype was detected many times. V gene TRBV28 combines with J gene TRBJ2-7; no clear D gene. Trimming took 7 bases from V and 5 from J, leaving 15 bases between them. The length of the CDR3 is 13 residues. Germline V gene data show CDR1 as MDHEN and CDR2 as SYDVKM. CDR3 amino acids: CASKSRWWDEQYF. CDR3 in DNA: TGTGCCAGCAAGTCGCGTTGGTGGGACGAGCAGTACTTC.

In its sample, this clonotype was seen a few times. The chain uses TRBV2 and TRBJ2-1; D gene uncertain. V was pared by 5 bases and J by 6 bases, with 2 bases between. Germline V gene data show CDR1 as SNHLY and CDR2 as FYNNEI. CDR3 length: 10 amino acids. CDR3 sequence reads: CASSSNEQFF. The CDR3 region has the DNA TGTGCCAGCAGTTCCAATGAGCAGTTCTTC.

This sequence joins TRBV29-1 and TRBJ2-5; the match to TRBD1 covers 8 bases. Trimming removed 7 bases from V and 4 bases from J; junction bases left unmatched: 5. From germline, CDR1 is SQVTM and CDR2 ANQGSEA. This CDR3 spans 12 amino acids. The CDR3 bases are TGCAGCGGCAGGGGGCAGGGAGAGACCCAGTACTTC. Translation: CSGRGQGETQYF.

About this clonotype itself: Because it lacks the conserved phenylalanine or tryptophan at the end, this CDR3 is likely a read error. The gene calls are TRBV11-1 and TRBJ1-6; the D gene is possibly TRBD1 (6 bases). Looked up from germline, CDR1 is SGHAT and CDR2 is FQDESV (reference sequence). The CDR3 is made up of 17 amino acids. V gave up 3 bases and J gave up 6 bases, with 18 bases separating them. The CDR3 sequence is CASSFQPRTELNSPLHL. The CDR3 region has the DNA TGTGCCAGCAGCTTCCAGCCGCGGACAGAGCTTAATTCACCCCTCCACCTT.

The sample holds many counts of this clonotype. The V call is TRBV12-3 or TRBV12-4, the J call TRBJ1-2; D perhaps matches TRBD1 (5 bases). The length of the CDR3 is 14 residues. Between the trimmed V and J ends, which lost 0 bases and 4 bases, there was a span of 9 bases. The CDR3, as DNA: TGTGCCAGCAGTTTAGCGGGGGTCCGCTATGGCTACACCTTC. Residues: CASSLAGVRYGYTF.

About this clonotype itself: One base away lies a much larger clone, so this may be a sequencing read error. The rearrangement joins TRBV7-2 to TRBJ2-6; D possibly corresponds to TRBD1 (5 bases). This CDR3 is built from 17 residues. The germline gives CDR1 SGHTA, CDR2 FQGNSA. CDR3 sequence: CASSLGIGSSGANVLAF. CDR3 sequence (DNA): TGTGCCAGCAGCTTAGGTATAGGGTCCTCTGGGGCCAACGTCCTGGCTTTC.

In this sample, this clonotype turned up a few times. CDR3 DNA: TGTGCCACCAGTGACCCTAGACTAGCACCGAATGAGCAGTTCTTC. Its protein is CATSDPRLAPNEQFF. The gene calls are TRBV24-1 and TRBJ2-1, with 7 bases lining up with TRBD2. Germline values: CDR1 KGHDR, CDR2 SFDVKD. V gave up 4 bases and J gave up 7 bases; unmatched junction bases: 9. This CDR3 has 15 residues.

The V and J genes are TRBV5-1 and TRBJ2-3, with D possibly matching TRBD1 (6 bases). The CDR3 has 14 amino acids. Germline V CDR1 and CDR2: SGHRS, YFSETQ. Deletions cut 3 bases from V and 1 base from J, with 9 bases between. CDR3 nucleotides: TGCGCCAGCAGCTACAGGGTTGGCACAGATACGCAGTATTTT. This gives the protein CASSYRVGTDTQYF.

This clonotype was detected only a few times. This chain joins TRBV9 and TRBJ2-7, with 12 bases that match TRBD2. This CDR3 has 14 residues. V was pared by 3 bases and J by 4 bases, with 2 bases of the junction left unmatched. The germline V gene encodes CDR1 SGDLS and CDR2 YYNGEE. The CDR3, as DNA: TGTGCCAGCAGCGAGACTAGCGGGAGTTACGAGCAGTACTTC. It translates to CASSETSGSYEQYF. Based on the CDR3 plus reference TRBV9 and TRBJ2-7, the full variable domain is DSGVTQTPKHLITATGQRVTLRCSPRSGDLSVYWYQQSLDQGLQFLIQYYNGEERAKGNILERFSAQQFPDLHSELNLSSLELGDSALYFCASSETSGSYEQYFGPGTRLTVT.

This clonotype appeared a few times. The V gene is TRBV29-1, the J gene TRBJ2-7; tentative D call: TRBD1 (5 bases). Germline CDR1 SQVTM, CDR2 ANQGSEA. The CDR3 consists of 15 residues. Trimming cost V 6 bases and J 3 bases, with 21 bases left between them. The CDR3 spells CSVSGATDRYYEQYF. The CDR3 DNA is TGCAGCGTCTCTGGAGCGACAGACCGTTACTACGAGCAGTACTTC.

This clonotype was detected only a few times. This chain joins TRBV30 and TRBJ2-2; possible D gene TRBD1, 6 bases. Germline loops: CDR1 GTSNPN, CDR2 SVGIG (reference sequence). V lost 3 bases, J lost 0 bases, and 14 bases lay in between. The CDR3 extends over 16 amino acids. The CDR3 here is CAWRDRQLANTGELFF. The CDR3 coding sequence is TGTGCCTGGAGGGACAGACAGCTCGCGAACACCGGGGAGCTGTTTTTT.

This clonotype was seen a handful of times. The CDR3 here is CASSGTGFGTEAFF. The CDR3 DNA reads TGTGCCAGCAGCGGGACAGGGTTTGGGACTGAAGCTTTCTTT. The chain uses TRBV9 and TRBJ1-1; the match to TRBD1 covers 8 bases. The CDR3 runs to 14 residues. CDR1 and CDR2 from the germline V gene are SGDLS and YYNGEE. Germline trimming cut 3 bases from V and 5 bases from J; bases unmatched to any gene: 6. Together with reference TRBV9 and TRBJ1-1, the CDR3 gives the full variable domain: DSGVTQTPKHLITATGQRVTLRCSPRSGDLSVYWYQQSLDQGLQFLIQYYNGEERAKGNILERFSAQQFPDLHSELNLSSLELGDSALYFCASSGTGFGTEAFFGQGTRLTVV.

At least ten counts were recorded for this clonotype. V gene TRBV3-1 combines with J gene TRBJ2-7; TRBD1 aligns across 7 bases. Trimming at V came to 3 bases and at J to 5 bases, leaving 4 bases not matched to a gene. This CDR3 region has 13 residues. The V gene's germline CDR1 is LGHDT and CDR2 YNNKEL (reference sequence). The CDR3 here is CASSHGQADEQYF. The CDR3 DNA sequence: TGTGCCAGCAGCCATGGACAGGCAGACGAGCAGTACTTC.

This clonotype was found once. The rearrangement uses TRBV7-9 and TRBJ1-2; D unresolved. Germline V gives CDR1 SEHNR, CDR2 FQNEAQ (reference sequence). The CDR3 runs to 14 residues. V gave up 0 bases and J gave up 4 bases, with 9 bases separating them. Here the CDR3 reads CASSLASSLYGYTF. CDR3 sequence (DNA): TGTGCCAGCAGCTTAGCTTCCAGCCTCTATGGCTACACCTTC.

This clonotype was seen a handful of times. The chain uses TRBV20-1 and TRBJ2-3; 7 positions agree with TRBD2. The CDR3 contains 15 residues. V shed 1 base and J 3 bases; nucleotides not matched to a gene: 7. The germline V gene has CDR1 DFQATT and CDR2 SNEGSKA (reference sequence). CDR3 sequence reads: CSARATWRETDTQYF. In DNA form, the CDR3 reads TGCAGTGCTAGAGCGACTTGGCGGGAGACAGATACGCAGTATTTT.

The chain uses TRBV2 and TRBJ2-2; perhaps TRBD2 as D (6 bases). Between the trimmed V and J ends, which lost 6 bases and 2 bases, there was a span of 19 bases. Looked up from germline, CDR1 is SNHLY and CDR2 is FYNNEI. The CDR3 is 17 amino acids. DNA of the CDR3: TGTGCCAGCAGGGCAAACGACGGGACTTTTAACACCGGGGAGCTGTTTTTT. Amino acid sequence: CASRANDGTFNTGELFF.

V gene TRBV12-3 or TRBV12-4 combines with J gene TRBJ2-5; 13 bases agree with TRBD2. V gave up 5 bases and J gave up 5 bases; unmatched junction bases: 11. There are 17 residues in the CDR3. CDR3 coding DNA: TGTGCCAGCAGTCCTACCGGACTAGCGGGAGAGTACGAGACCCAGTACTTC. This translates into CASSPTGLAGEYETQYF.

This clonotype was counted a few times. The CDR3 spells CASSLVLPRGSYEQYF. The DNA for the CDR3 is TGTGCCAGCAGCTTAGTCCTCCCGCGCGGATCCTACGAGCAGTACTTC. The gene calls are TRBV11-2 and TRBJ2-7; D is ambiguous. This CDR3 has 16 residues. Per the germline V gene, CDR1 is SGHAT and CDR2 is FQNNGV. V was cut by 1 base and J by 1 base, with 14 bases left in between.